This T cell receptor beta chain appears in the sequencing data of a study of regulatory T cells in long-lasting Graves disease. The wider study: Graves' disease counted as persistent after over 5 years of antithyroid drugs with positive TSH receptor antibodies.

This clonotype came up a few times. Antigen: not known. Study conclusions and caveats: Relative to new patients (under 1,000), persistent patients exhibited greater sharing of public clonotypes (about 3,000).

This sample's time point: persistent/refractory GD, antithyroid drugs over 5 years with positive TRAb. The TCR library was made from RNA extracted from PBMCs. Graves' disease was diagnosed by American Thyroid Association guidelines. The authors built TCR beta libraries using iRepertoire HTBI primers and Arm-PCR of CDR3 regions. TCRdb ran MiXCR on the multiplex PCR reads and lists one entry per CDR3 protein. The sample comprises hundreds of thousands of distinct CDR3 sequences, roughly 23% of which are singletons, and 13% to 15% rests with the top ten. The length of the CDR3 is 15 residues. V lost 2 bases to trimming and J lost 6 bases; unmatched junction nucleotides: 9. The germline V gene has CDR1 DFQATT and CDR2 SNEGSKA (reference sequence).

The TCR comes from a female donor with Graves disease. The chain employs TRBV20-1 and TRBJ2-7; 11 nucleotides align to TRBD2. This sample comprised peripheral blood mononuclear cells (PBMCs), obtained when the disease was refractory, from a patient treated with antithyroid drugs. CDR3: CSARLTSGSIGEQYF. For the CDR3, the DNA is TGCAGTGCTAGACTAACTAGCGGGAGTATTGGCGAGCAGTACTTC.